This T cell receptor beta chain was found in a study of regulatory T cells in long-lasting Graves disease. Arm-PCR with iRepertoire HTBI primers amplified the CDR3 regions for these TCR beta libraries. How the authors handled the data: The study identified 50 to 70 TRBV and some 13 TRBJ segments across samples. TCRdb reprocessed the multiplex PCR reads via MiXCR and lists one record per CDR3 protein. TCRdb assigned the V and J calls; the authors' analysis was not used. The repertoire consists of over 350,000 distinct CDR3 sequences, with around 20% occurring once and the leading ten covering less than 25%. Germline V gene sequence: CDR1 SQVTM, CDR2 ANQGSEA. CDR3 length: 15 amino acids. Trimming cost V 6 bases and J 4 bases; bases outside gene matches: 14. As for time point: persistent/refractory GD, antithyroid drugs over 5 years with positive TRAb. From RNA extracted from PBMCs, the TCR library was made.

The sample consisted of peripheral blood mononuclear cells (PBMCs), taken when the disease was refractory, from a patient treated with antithyroid drugs. This chain uses TRBV29-1 with TRBJ2-5; 7 positions match TRBD2. This receptor was obtained from a female donor with Graves disease. The CDR3 DNA reads TGCAGCGTGAGGGGAGGGGTCTCCATGGGAGAGACCCAGTACTTC. As protein: CSVRGGVSMGETQYF.